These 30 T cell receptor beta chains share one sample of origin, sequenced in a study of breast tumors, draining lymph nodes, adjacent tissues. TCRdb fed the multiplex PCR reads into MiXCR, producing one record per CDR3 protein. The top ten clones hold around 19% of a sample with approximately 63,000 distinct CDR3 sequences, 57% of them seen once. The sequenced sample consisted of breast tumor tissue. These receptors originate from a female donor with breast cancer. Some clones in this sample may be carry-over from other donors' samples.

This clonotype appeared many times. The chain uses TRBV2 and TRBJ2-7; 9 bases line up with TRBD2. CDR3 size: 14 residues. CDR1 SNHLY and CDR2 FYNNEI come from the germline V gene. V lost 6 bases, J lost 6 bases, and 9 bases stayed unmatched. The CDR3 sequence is CASSGSGRSPEQYF. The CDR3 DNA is TGTGCCAGCAGCGGCAGCGGGAGGAGCCCCGAGCAGTACTTC.

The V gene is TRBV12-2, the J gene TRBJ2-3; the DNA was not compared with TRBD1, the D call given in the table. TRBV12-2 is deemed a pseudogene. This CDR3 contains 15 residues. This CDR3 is CASRPIYRSTDTQYF. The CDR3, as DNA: TGTGCAAGTCGCCCCATATACAGGTCCACAGATACGCAGTATTTT.

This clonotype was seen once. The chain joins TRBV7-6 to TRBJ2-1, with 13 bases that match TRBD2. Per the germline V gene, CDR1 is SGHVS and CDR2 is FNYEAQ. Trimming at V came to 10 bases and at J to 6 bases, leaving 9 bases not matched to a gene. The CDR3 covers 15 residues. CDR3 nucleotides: TGTGCCACCCGACTAGCGGGGGGTGTAATCAATGAGCAGTTCTTC. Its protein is CATRLAGGVINEQFF.

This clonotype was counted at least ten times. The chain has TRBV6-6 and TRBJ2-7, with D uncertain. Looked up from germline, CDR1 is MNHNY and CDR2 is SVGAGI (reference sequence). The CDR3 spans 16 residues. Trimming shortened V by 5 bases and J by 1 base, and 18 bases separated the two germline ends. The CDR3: CASSPNGEGLSYEQYF. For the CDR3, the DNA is TGTGCCAGCAGTCCCAATGGGGAAGGGCTTTCCTACGAGCAGTACTTC.

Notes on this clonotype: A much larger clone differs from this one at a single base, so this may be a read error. CDR3 sequence reads: CACSSPTGSSYNEQFF. The CDR3 nucleotides read TGTGCCTGCAGCTCCCCTACAGGGAGCTCCTACAATGAGCAGTTCTTC. The gene calls are TRBV5-4 and TRBJ2-1, with D perhaps matching TRBD1 (6 bases). CDR1 and CDR2 from the germline V gene are SGHNT and YYREEE (reference sequence). The CDR3 length is 16 residues.

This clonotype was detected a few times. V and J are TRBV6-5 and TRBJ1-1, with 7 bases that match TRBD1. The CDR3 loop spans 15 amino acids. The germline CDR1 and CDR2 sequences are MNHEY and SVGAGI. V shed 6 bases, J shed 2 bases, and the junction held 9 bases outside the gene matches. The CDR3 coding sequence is TGTGCCAGCAGCAGGACAGGCCTGGCCAACACTGAAGCTTTCTTT. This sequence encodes CASSRTGLANTEAFF.

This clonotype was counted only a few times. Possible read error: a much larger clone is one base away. CDR3 sequence reads: CVSSLALTGGRDTQYF. The CDR3 bases are TGTGTCAGCAGTTTAGCGCTAACAGGGGGCAGAGATACGCAGTATTTT. The chain joins TRBV12-3 or TRBV12-4 to TRBJ2-3; 9 nucleotides line up with TRBD1. This CDR3 region has 16 residues.

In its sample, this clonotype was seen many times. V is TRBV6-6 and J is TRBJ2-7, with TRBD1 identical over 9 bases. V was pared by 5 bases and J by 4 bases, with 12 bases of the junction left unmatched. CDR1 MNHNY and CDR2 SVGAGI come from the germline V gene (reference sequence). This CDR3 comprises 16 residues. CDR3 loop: CASSHALGTGQYEQYF. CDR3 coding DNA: TGTGCCAGCAGTCACGCCTTGGGGACAGGGCAGTACGAGCAGTACTTC.

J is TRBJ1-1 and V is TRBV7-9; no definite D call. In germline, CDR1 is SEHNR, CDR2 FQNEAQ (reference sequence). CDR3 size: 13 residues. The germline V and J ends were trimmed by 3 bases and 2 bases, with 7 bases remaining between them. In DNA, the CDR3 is TGTGCCAGCAGCTTTAGCGGAAACACTGAAGCTTTCTTT. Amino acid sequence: CASSFSGNTEAFF.

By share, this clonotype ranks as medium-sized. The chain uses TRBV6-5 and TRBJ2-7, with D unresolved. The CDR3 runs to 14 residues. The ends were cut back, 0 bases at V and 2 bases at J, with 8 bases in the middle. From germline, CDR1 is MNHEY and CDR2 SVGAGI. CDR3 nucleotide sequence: TGTGCCAGCAGTTACTCCGCAGATCCCTACGAGCAGTACTTC. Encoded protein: CASSYSADPYEQYF.

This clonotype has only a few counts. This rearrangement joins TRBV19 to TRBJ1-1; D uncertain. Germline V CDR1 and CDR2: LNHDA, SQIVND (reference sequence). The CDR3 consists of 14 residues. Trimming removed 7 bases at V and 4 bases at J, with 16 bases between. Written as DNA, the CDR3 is TGTGCCAGTACCCCCCCGGGATCTGGCACTGAAGCTTTCTTT. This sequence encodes CASTPPGSGTEAFF.

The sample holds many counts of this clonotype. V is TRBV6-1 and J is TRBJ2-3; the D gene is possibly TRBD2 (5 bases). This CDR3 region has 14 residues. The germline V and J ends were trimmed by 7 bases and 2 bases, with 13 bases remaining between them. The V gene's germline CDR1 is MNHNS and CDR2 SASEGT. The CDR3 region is CASIQERDTDTQYF. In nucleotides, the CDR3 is TGTGCCAGCATTCAAGAGAGGGACACAGATACGCAGTATTTT.

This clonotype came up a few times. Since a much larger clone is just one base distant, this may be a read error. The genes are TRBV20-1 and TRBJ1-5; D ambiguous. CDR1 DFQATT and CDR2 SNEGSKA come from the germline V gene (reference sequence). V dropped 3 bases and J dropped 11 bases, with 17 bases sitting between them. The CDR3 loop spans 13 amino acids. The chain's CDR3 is CSARGGGDEAQHF. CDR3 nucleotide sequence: TGCAGTGCTAGGGGAGGCGGGGATGAGGCCCAGCATTTT.

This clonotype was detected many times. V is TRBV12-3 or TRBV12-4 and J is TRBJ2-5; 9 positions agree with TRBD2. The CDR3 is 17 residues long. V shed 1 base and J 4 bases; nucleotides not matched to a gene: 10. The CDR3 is CASSLEGSGSRRETQYF. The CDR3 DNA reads TGTGCCAGCAGTTTAGAGGGTAGCGGGAGTAGGAGAGAGACCCAGTACTTC.

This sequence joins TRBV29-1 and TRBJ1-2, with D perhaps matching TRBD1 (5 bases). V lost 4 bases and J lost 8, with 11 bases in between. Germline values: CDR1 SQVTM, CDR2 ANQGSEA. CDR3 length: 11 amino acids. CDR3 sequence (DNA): TGCAGCGTTGGACAGACTTACGGCTACACCTTC. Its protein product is CSVGQTYGYTF.

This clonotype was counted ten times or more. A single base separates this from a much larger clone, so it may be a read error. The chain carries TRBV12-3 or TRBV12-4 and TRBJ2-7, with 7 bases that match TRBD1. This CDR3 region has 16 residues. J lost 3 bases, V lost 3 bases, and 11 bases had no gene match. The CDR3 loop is CASSFEGAGVFYEQYF. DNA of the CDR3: TGTGCCAGCAGTTTCGAGGGGGCAGGGGTCTTCTACGAGCAGTACTTC.

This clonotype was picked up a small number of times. The CDR3 loop is CASSTAGGNQETQYF. The CDR3 bases are TGTGCCAGCAGTACCGCGGGAGGAAACCAAGAGACCCAGTACTTC. This chain links TRBV2 with TRBJ2-5, with 8 bases lining up with TRBD2. The germline gives CDR1 SNHLY, CDR2 FYNNEI. The J segment lost 0 bases and the V segment lost 5 bases, leaving 5 bases of the junction unmatched. The CDR3 is made up of 15 amino acids.

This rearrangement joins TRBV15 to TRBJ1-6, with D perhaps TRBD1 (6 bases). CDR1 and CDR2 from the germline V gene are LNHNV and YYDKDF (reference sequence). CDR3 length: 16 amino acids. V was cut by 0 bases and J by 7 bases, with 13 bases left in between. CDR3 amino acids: CATSRDKGGTNSPLHF. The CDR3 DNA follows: TGTGCCACCAGCAGAGATAAGGGAGGGACAAATTCACCCCTCCACTTT.

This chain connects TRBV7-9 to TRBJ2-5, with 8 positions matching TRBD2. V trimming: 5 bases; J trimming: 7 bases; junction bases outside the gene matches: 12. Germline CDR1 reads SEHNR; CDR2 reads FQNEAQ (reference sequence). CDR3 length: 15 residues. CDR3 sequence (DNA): TGTGCCAGCAGCCCACCCGGGGGGGGAGAACGGACCCAGTACTTC. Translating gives CASSPPGGGERTQYF.

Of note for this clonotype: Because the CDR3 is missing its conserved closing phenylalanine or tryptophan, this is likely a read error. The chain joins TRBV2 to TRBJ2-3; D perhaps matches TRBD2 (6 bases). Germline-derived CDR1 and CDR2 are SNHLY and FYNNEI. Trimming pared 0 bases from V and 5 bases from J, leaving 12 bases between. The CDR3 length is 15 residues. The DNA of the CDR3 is TGTGCCAGCAGTGAAGCCATAGCGGTTGGAGATACGCAGTATCTT. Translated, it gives CASSEAIAVGDTQYL.

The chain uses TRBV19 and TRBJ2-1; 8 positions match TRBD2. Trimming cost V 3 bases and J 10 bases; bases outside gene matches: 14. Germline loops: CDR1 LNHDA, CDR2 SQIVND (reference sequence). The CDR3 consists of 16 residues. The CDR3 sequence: CASSMGRRGATYEQFF. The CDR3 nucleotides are TGTGCCAGTAGTATGGGACGGCGGGGGGCTACCTACGAGCAGTTCTTC.

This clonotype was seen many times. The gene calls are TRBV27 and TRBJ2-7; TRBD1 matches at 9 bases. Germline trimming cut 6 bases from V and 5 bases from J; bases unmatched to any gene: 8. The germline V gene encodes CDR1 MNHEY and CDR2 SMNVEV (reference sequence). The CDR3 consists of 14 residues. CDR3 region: CASSRDRVRNEQYF. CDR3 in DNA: TGTGCCAGCAGCCGGGACAGGGTAAGAAACGAGCAGTACTTC.

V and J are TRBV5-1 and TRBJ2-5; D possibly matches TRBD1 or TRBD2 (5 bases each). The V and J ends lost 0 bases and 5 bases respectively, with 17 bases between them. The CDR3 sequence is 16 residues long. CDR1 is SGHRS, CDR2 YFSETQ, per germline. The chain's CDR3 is CASSLAGTSKLETQYF. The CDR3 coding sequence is TGCGCCAGCAGCTTGGCCGGGACCAGCAAGTTGGAGACCCAGTACTTC.

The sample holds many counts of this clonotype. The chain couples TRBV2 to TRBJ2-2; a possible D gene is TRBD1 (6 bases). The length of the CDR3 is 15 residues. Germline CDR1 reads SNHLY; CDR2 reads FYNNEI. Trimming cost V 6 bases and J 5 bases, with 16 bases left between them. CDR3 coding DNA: TGTGCCAGCAGCCTACAGGGATTAAGTACCGGGGAGCTGTTTTTT. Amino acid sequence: CASSLQGLSTGELFF.

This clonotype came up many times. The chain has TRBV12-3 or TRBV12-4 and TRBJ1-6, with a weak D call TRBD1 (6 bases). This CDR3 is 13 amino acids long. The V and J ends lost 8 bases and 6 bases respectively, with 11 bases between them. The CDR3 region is CASQGRPNSPLHF. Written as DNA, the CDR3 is TGTGCCAGCCAGGGGAGACCTAATTCACCCCTCCACTTT.

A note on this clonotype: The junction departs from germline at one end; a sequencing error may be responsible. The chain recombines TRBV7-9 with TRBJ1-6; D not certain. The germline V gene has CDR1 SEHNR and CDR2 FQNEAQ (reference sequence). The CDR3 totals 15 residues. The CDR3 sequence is CASSSGGRTNSPLHF. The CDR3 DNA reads TGCGCCAGCAGCTCGGGCGGGAGGACCAATTCACCCCTCCACTTT.

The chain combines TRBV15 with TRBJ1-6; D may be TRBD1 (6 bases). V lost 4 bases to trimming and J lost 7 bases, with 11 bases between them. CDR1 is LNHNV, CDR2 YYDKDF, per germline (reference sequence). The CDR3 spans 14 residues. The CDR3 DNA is TGTGCCACCAGCAAAGGGGGGGAGAATTCACCCCTCCACTTT. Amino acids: CATSKGGENSPLHF.

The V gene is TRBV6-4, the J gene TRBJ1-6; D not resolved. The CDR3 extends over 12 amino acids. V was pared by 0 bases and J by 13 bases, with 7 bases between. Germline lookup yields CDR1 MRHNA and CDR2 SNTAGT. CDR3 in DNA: TGTGCCAGCAGTGACTCGAACAGTCCCCTCCACTTT. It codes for CASSDSNSPLHF.

CDR3 DNA: TGTGCCAGCAGCCAATCCGCAGGGGGCCGGTCACCCCTCCACTTT. Translating gives CASSQSAGGRSPLHF. V and J are TRBV4-2 and TRBJ1-6, with 8 positions matching TRBD1. Germline V lookup: CDR1 LGHNA, CDR2 YNFKEQ. The length of the CDR3 is 15 residues. The ends lost 2 bases at V and 10 bases at J; junction bases unmatched: 7.

The CDR3, as DNA: TGCAGTGCTAGGACACCTACCTGGGAAAACACCATATATTTT. It encodes CSARTPTWENTIYF. The J gene is TRBJ1-3, the V gene TRBV20-1; D unresolved. V gave up 3 bases and J gave up 6 bases, with 15 bases separating them. Germline assignment: CDR1 DFQATT and CDR2 SNEGSKA (reference sequence). The CDR3 loop spans 14 amino acids.